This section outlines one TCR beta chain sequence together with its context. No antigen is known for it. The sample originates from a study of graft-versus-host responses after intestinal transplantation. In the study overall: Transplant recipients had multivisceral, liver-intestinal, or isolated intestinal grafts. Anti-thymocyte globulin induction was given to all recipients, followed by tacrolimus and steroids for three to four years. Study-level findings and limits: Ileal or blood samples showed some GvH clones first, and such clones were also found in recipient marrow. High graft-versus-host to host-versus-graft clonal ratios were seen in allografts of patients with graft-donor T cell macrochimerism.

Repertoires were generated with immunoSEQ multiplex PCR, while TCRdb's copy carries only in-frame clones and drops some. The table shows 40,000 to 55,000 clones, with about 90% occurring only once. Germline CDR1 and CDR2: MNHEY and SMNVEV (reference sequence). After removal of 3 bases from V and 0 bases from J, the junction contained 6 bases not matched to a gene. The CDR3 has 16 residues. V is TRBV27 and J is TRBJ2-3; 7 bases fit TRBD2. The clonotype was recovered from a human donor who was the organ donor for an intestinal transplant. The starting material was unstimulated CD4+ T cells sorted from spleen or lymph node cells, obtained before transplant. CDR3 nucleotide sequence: TGTGCCAGCAGTTTGGCGGGAGCGAGGAGCACAGATACGCAGTATTTT. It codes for CASSLAGARSTDTQYF.